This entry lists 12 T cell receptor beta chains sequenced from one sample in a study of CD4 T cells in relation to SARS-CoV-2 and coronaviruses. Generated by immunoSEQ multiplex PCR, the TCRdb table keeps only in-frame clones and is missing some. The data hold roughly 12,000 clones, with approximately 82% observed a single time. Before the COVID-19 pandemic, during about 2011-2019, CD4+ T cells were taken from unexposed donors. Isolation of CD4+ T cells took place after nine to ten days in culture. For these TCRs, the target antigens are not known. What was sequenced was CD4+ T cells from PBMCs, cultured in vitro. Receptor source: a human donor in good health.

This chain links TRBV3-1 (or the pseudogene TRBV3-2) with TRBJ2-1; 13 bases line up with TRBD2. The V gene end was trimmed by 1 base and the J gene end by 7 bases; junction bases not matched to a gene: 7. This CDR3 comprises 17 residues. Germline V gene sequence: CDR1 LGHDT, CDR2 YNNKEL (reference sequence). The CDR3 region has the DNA TGTGCCAGCAGCCAAGTAATTCCGGGACTAGCGGGGAATGAGCAGTTCTTC. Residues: CASSQVIPGLAGNEQFF.

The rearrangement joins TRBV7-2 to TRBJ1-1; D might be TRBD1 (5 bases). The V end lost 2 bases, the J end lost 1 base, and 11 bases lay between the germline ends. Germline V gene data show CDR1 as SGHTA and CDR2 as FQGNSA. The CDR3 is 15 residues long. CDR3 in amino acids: CASSLSTTGNTEAFF. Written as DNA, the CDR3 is TGTGCCAGCAGCTTATCAACTACAGGGAACACTGAAGCTTTCTTT.

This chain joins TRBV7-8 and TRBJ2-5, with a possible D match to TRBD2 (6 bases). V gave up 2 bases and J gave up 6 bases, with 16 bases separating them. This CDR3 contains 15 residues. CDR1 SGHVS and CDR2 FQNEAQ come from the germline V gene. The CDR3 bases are TGTGCCAGCAGCTTAATCTCGGAGGGCACGAAGACCCAGTACTTC. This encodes CASSLISEGTKTQYF.

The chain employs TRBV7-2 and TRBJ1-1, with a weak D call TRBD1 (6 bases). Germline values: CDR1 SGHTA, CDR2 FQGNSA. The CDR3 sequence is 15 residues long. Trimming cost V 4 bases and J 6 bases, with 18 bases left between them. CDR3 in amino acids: CASSSKGDRHSEAFF. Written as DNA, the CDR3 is TGTGCCAGCAGCTCCAAAGGTGACAGGCACTCTGAAGCTTTCTTT.

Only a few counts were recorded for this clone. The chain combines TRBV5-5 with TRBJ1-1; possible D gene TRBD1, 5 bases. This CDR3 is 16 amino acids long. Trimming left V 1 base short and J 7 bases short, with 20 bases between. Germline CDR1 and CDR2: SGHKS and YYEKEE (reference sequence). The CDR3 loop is CASSLYFLAQGVEAFF. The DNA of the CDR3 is TGTGCCAGCAGCTTGTACTTCTTGGCTCAGGGAGTTGAAGCTTTCTTT.

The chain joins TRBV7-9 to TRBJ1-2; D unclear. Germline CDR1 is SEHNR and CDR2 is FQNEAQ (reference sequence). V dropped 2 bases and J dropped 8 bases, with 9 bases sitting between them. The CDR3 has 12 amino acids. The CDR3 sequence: CASSLWAGGYTF. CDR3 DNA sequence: TGTGCCAGCAGCTTATGGGCTGGGGGCTACACCTTC.

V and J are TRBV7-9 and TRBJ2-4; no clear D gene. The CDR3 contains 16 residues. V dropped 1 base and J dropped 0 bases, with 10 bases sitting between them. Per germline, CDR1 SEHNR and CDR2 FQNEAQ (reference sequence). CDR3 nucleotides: TGTGCCAGCAGCTTAGGGGAAGGGATAGCCAAAAACATTCAGTACTTC. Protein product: CASSLGEGIAKNIQYF.

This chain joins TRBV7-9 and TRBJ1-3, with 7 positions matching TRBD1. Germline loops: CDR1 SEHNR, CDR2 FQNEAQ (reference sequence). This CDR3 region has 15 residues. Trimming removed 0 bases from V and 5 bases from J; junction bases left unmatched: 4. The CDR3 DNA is TGTGCCAGCAGCTTAGCAGGGGGCTACCGAAACACCATATATTTT. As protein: CASSLAGGYRNTIYF.

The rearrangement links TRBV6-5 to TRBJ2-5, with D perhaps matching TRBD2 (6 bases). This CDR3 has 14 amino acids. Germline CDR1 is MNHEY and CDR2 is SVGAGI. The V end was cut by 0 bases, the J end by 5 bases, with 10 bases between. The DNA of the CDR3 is TGTGCCAGCAGTTACTCGGCTAGCGTGGAGACCCAGTACTTC. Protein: CASSYSASVETQYF.

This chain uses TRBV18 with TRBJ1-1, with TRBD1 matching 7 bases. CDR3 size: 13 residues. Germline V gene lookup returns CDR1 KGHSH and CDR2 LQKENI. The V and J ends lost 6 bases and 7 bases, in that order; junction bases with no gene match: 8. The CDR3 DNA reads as TGTGCCAGCTCGCCCCGCGACAGGGATGAAGCTTTCTTT. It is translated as CASSPRDRDEAFF. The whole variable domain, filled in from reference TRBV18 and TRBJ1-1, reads NAGVMQNPRHLVRRRGQEARLRCSPMKGHSHVYWYRQLPEEGLKFMVYLQKENIIDESGMPKERFSAEFPKEGPSILRIQQVVRGDSAAYFCASSPRDRDEAFFGQGTRLTVV.

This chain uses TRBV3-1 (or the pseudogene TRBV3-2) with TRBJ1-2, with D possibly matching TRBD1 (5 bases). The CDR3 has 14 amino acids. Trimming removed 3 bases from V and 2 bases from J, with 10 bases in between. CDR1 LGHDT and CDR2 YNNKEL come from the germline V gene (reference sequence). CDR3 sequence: CASSQGRGNYGYTF. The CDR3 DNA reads TGTGCCAGCAGCCAGGGACGGGGAAACTATGGCTACACCTTC.

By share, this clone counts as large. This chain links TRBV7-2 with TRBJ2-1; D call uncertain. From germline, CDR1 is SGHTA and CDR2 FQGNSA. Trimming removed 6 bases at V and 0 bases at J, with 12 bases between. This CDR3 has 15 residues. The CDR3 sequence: CASSLSVSSYNEQFF. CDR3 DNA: TGTGCCAGCAGTTTATCCGTCAGCTCCTACAATGAGCAGTTCTTC. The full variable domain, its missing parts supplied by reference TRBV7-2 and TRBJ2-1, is GAGVSQSPSNKVTEKGKDVELRCDPISGHTALYWYRQSLGQGLEFLIYFQGNSAPDKSGLPSDRFSAERTGGSVSTLTIQRTQQEDSAVYLCASSLSVSSYNEQFFGPGTRLTVL.